The clone carrying this T cell receptor (beta chain) has just a few counts. Its antigen is unidentified. A mixed TRB-A/B primer pool amplified rearranged TRB by multiplex touch-down PCR. Each CDR3 protein is one row after TCRdb ran MiXCR on the multiplex PCR reads. This repertoire shows 6,100 or so distinct CDR3 sequences, less than 25% found once; its top ten account for 4% to 4.5%. Unmatched junction bases numbered 6, after V lost 10 bases and J lost 7 bases. This CDR3 spans 13 amino acids. Germline V CDR1 and CDR2: SEHNR, FQNEAQ (reference sequence). TCR beta rearrangements were amplified from peripheral blood genomic DNA. These data are taken from a study of T cell repertoires in aging, cancer and after chemotherapy. Study-wide context: Six age groups, ranging from 30 or younger to 70 or older, included the donors. Paired samples before and after chemotherapy came from chronic lymphocytic leukemia patients on fludarabine- or bendamustine-based regimens.

Study-level points and caveats: In healthy donors, age-related TCR diversity loss mainly reflected lost richness. Thymic emigration or peripheral T cell expansion may be impaired by lymphoid organ infiltration in hematological cancer.

V gene TRBV7-9 combines with J gene TRBJ1-6; 8 bases are a match to TRBD1. Sequencing input: blood. This TCR was sampled from a human donor with a blood cancer. CDR3 nucleotides: TGTGCCACACAGGGACAGGAAAATTCACCCCTCCACTTT. Its protein product is CATQGQENSPLHF.